The rows below give T cell receptor beta chains drawn from one sample of a study of neurological immune-mediated disorders. TCRdb passed the 5' RACE reads through MiXCR, listing each CDR3 protein once. Of roughly 30,000 distinct CDR3 sequences listed, more than 10% were seen once; the top ten hold about 5.7%. Source material: CD4+ T cells from blood. Receptor source: a female donor with HTLV-1-associated myelopathy (HAM/TSP). CDR3s include the opening cysteine and the closing phenylalanine or tryptophan. Fields, in order: J gene, V gene, D gene, clone size, CDR3 DNA, CDR3 protein. The D gene is left open where the match is weak. Size is omitted from some rows. Given values are once, few, many or a class for expanded clones.

j_gene: TRBJ2-3
v_gene: TRBV12-3/TRBV12-4
d_gene: NA
abundance: many
CDR3nt: TGTGCCAGCAGTTTATTACTAGCAAAGGGGACAGATACGCAGTATTTT
CDR3aa: CASSLLLAKGTDTQYF

j_gene: TRBJ2-5
v_gene: TRBV20-1
d_gene: NA
abundance: many
CDR3nt: TGCAGTGCTACTATAGGAGCAGAGACCCAGTACTTC
CDR3aa: CSATIGAETQYF

j_gene: TRBJ2-1
v_gene: TRBV7-2
d_gene: NA
abundance: many
CDR3nt: TGTGCCAGCAGCTTAGGGCAGTACAATGAGCAGTTCTTC
CDR3aa: CASSLGQYNEQFF

j_gene: TRBJ2-1
v_gene: TRBV10-3
d_gene: NA
abundance: medium-sized
CDR3nt: TGTGCCGCGAGGGGGGCCATGGACGTCCACAATGAGCAGTTCTTC
CDR3aa: CAARGAMDVHNEQFF

j_gene: TRBJ2-7
v_gene: TRBV5-5
d_gene: TRBD2
abundance: many
CDR3nt: TGTGCCAGCATAAATTCGGGGGGACTAGCGGGAGTCAACGAGCAGTACTTC
CDR3aa: CASINSGGLAGVNEQYF

j_gene: TRBJ2-7
v_gene: TRBV20-1
d_gene: NA
abundance: once
CDR3nt: TGCAGTGCTAGCGAACTGGGACGGGGATACTACAATGAGCAGTACTTC
CDR3aa: CSASELGRGYYNEQYF

j_gene: TRBJ2-5
v_gene: TRBV3-1
d_gene: TRBD2
abundance: many
CDR3nt: TGTGCCAGCAGCCAAGACCTAGCGGGGGGGGGACAAGAGACCCAGTACTTC
CDR3aa: CASSQDLAGGGQETQYF

j_gene: TRBJ2-7
v_gene: TRBV6-2/TRBV6-3
d_gene: NA
abundance: many
CDR3nt: TGTGCCAGCAGTTCAGATAGCGCCTACGAGCAGTACTTC
CDR3aa: CASSSDSAYEQYF

j_gene: TRBJ2-3
v_gene: TRBV20-1
d_gene: NA
abundance: many
CDR3nt: TGCAGTGCTAGAGCGATAGAAAATACGCAGTATTTT
CDR3aa: CSARAIENTQYF

j_gene: TRBJ2-7
v_gene: TRBV2
d_gene: NA
abundance: many
CDR3nt: TGTGCCAGCAGCGGGGTGGGTTACGAGCAGTACTTC
CDR3aa: CASSGVGYEQYF

j_gene: TRBJ2-3
v_gene: TRBV20-1
d_gene: TRBD2
abundance: many
CDR3nt: TGCAGTGCTAGAGTAAGCGGGATCGGCACAGATACGCAGTATTTT
CDR3aa: CSARVSGIGTDTQYF

j_gene: TRBJ2-3
v_gene: TRBV6-5
d_gene: TRBD2
abundance: NA
CDR3nt: TGTGCCAGCAGTTACTGGGCGGGGGGGAGTCCAGATACGCAGTATTTT
CDR3aa: CASSYWAGGSPDTQYF

j_gene: TRBJ2-7
v_gene: TRBV10-3
d_gene: NA
abundance: NA
CDR3nt: TGTGTCATCAGTGAGAGTGGCGGATATTACGAGCAGTACTTC
CDR3aa: CVISESGGYYEQYF

j_gene: TRBJ2-7
v_gene: TRBV6-6
d_gene: TRBD1
abundance: many
CDR3nt: TGTGCCAGCCGACCGGCGGGACAGGAAGCTTGGGAGCAGTACTTC
CDR3aa: CASRPAGQEAWEQYF

j_gene: TRBJ2-7
v_gene: TRBV5-1
d_gene: TRBD2
abundance: many
CDR3nt: TGCGCCAGCAGCCCCCGGCCAGCGGGAGGGCCCTACGAGCAGTACTTC
CDR3aa: CASSPRPAGGPYEQYF

j_gene: TRBJ1-1
v_gene: TRBV7-2
d_gene: NA
abundance: many
CDR3nt: TGTGCCAGCACTCCCAGGTGGGGGTCGGGCACTGAAGCTTTCTTT
CDR3aa: CASTPRWGSGTEAFF

j_gene: TRBJ1-1
v_gene: TRBV6-6
d_gene: TRBD1
abundance: NA
CDR3nt: TGTGCCAGCAGACTGGACAGGAGACATGAAGCTTTCTTT
CDR3aa: CASRLDRRHEAFF

j_gene: TRBJ2-4
v_gene: TRBV20-1
d_gene: NA
abundance: many
CDR3nt: TGCAGTGCTAGGGCCGATCTCCTAGCCAAAAACATTCAGTACTTC
CDR3aa: CSARADLLAKNIQYF

j_gene: TRBJ2-1
v_gene: TRBV5-1
d_gene: NA
abundance: many
CDR3nt: TGCGCCAGCAGCCTACCGTTGGCAGGGAACAATGAGCAGTTCTTC
CDR3aa: CASSLPLAGNNEQFF

j_gene: TRBJ2-1
v_gene: TRBV20-1
d_gene: TRBD2
abundance: many
CDR3nt: TGCAGTGCTAGACGGGGGGAAAATGAGCAGTTCTTC
CDR3aa: CSARRGENEQFF

j_gene: TRBJ2-1
v_gene: TRBV9
d_gene: TRBD2
abundance: many
CDR3nt: TGTGCCAGCAGCCCCCATGCGGGAGCAGGGGAGCAGTTCTTC
CDR3aa: CASSPHAGAGEQFF

j_gene: TRBJ2-1
v_gene: TRBV7-3
d_gene: NA
abundance: many
CDR3nt: TGTGCCAGCAGCGTAACGGGGAACAATGAGCAGTTCTTC
CDR3aa: CASSVTGNNEQFF

j_gene: TRBJ2-3
v_gene: TRBV18
d_gene: NA
abundance: many
CDR3nt: TGTGCCAGCTCACCACCTCGACAGCTTTCCCCAGATACGCAGTATTTT
CDR3aa: CASSPPRQLSPDTQYF

j_gene: TRBJ2-1
v_gene: TRBV7-8
d_gene: NA
abundance: many
CDR3nt: TGTGCCAGCAGCTTCTTTACAGGGCTGAGGTACAATGAGCAGTTCTTC
CDR3aa: CASSFFTGLRYNEQFF

j_gene: TRBJ1-2
v_gene: TRBV5-1
d_gene: NA
abundance: many
CDR3nt: TGCGCCAGCAGCCCCAGACCGGACAGCTATGGCTACACCTTC
CDR3aa: CASSPRPDSYGYTF

j_gene: TRBJ2-2
v_gene: TRBV20-1
d_gene: NA
abundance: many
CDR3nt: TGCAGTGCTAGCCCCGGGCGGGGGGAGCTGTTTTTT
CDR3aa: CSASPGRGELFF

j_gene: TRBJ1-5
v_gene: TRBV5-1
d_gene: TRBD1
abundance: many
CDR3nt: TGCGCCAGCAGCTTAACAGGGGGTGCTGATCAGCCCCAGCATTTT
CDR3aa: CASSLTGGADQPQHF

j_gene: TRBJ2-4
v_gene: TRBV6-2/TRBV6-3
d_gene: TRBD2
abundance: many
CDR3nt: TGTGCCAGCAGTGCACCCAGACTAGCTAGGGACATTCAGTACTTC
CDR3aa: CASSAPRLARDIQYF

j_gene: TRBJ2-7
v_gene: TRBV7-9
d_gene: NA
abundance: many
CDR3nt: TGTGCCAGCAGAGGGGTTTACGAGCAGTACTTC
CDR3aa: CASRGVYEQYF

j_gene: TRBJ2-3
v_gene: TRBV4-3
d_gene: NA
abundance: many
CDR3nt: TGCGCCAGCAGCCAAGACGGGTCAGGCACAGATACGCAGTATTTT
CDR3aa: CASSQDGSGTDTQYF

j_gene: TRBJ1-1
v_gene: TRBV2
d_gene: NA
abundance: many
CDR3nt: TGTGCCAGCAGTGAAGACAGGGAAACTGAAGCTTTCTTT
CDR3aa: CASSEDRETEAFF

j_gene: TRBJ2-6
v_gene: TRBV20-1
d_gene: NA
abundance: many
CDR3nt: TGCAGTGCTAGAGATACAGCTGGGGCCAACGTCCTGACTTTC
CDR3aa: CSARDTAGANVLTF

j_gene: TRBJ1-6
v_gene: TRBV7-8
d_gene: TRBD1
abundance: many
CDR3nt: TGTGCCAGCAGCTTGTTTGGGACAGGGGGGAATTCACCCCTCCACTTT
CDR3aa: CASSLFGTGGNSPLHF

j_gene: TRBJ2-1
v_gene: TRBV7-2
d_gene: NA
abundance: many
CDR3nt: TGTGCCAGCAGCCCTAATGGGGGGACGGGATACAATGAGCAGTTCTTC
CDR3aa: CASSPNGGTGYNEQFF

j_gene: TRBJ2-3
v_gene: TRBV12-3/TRBV12-4
d_gene: NA
abundance: many
CDR3nt: TGTGCCAGCGGGTGGCGGAGCTCCACAGATACGCAGTATTTT
CDR3aa: CASGWRSSTDTQYF

j_gene: TRBJ2-7
v_gene: TRBV11-2
d_gene: TRBD1
abundance: many
CDR3nt: TGTGCCAGCAGCTTAGTAGGACAGGGCAACGAGCAGTACTTC
CDR3aa: CASSLVGQGNEQYF

j_gene: TRBJ2-7
v_gene: TRBV20-1
d_gene: NA
abundance: many
CDR3nt: TGCAGTGCTAGCGGGGACCCCTACGAGCAGTACTTC
CDR3aa: CSASGDPYEQYF

j_gene: TRBJ2-3
v_gene: TRBV10-3
d_gene: TRBD2
abundance: NA
CDR3nt: TGTGCCATCAGTGAGGGGCTAGCGGGGGGCGGGGATACGCAGTATTTT
CDR3aa: CAISEGLAGGGDTQYF

j_gene: TRBJ2-3
v_gene: TRBV5-6
d_gene: TRBD2
abundance: many
CDR3nt: TGTGCCAGCAGCTTAGAGCGCGGGGGGGTAATCACAGATACGCAGTATTTT
CDR3aa: CASSLERGGVITDTQYF

j_gene: TRBJ2-1
v_gene: TRBV6-5
d_gene: TRBD2
abundance: many
CDR3nt: TGTGCCAGCAGGGCGGGGGGGCCTGGTGAGCAGTTCTTC
CDR3aa: CASRAGGPGEQFF

j_gene: TRBJ1-2
v_gene: TRBV7-2
d_gene: TRBD1
abundance: many
CDR3nt: TGTGCCAGCAGCTTCTCAGGGGGCGATTACTATGGCTACACCTTC
CDR3aa: CASSFSGGDYYGYTF

j_gene: TRBJ1-2
v_gene: TRBV20-1
d_gene: TRBD1
abundance: many
CDR3nt: TGCAGTGCCCATGACAGGGCTTATGGCTACACCTTC
CDR3aa: CSAHDRAYGYTF

j_gene: TRBJ2-7
v_gene: TRBV20-1
d_gene: TRBD1
abundance: many
CDR3nt: TGCAGTGCTAGAGATCTTCAGGGACAGGGTGTCGAGCAGTACTTC
CDR3aa: CSARDLQGQGVEQYF

j_gene: TRBJ2-3
v_gene: TRBV4-3
d_gene: TRBD1
abundance: many
CDR3nt: TGCGCCAGCAGTCGAGACCGGGACAGGAACACAGATACGCAGTATTTT
CDR3aa: CASSRDRDRNTDTQYF

j_gene: TRBJ1-2
v_gene: TRBV4-3
d_gene: NA
abundance: many
CDR3nt: TGCGCCAGCAGCCAAGACCGGGACCACTATGGCTACACCTTC
CDR3aa: CASSQDRDHYGYTF

j_gene: TRBJ1-3
v_gene: TRBV7-2
d_gene: NA
abundance: few
CDR3nt: TGTGCCAGCAGCCTCCCGGGGAGGGGAGACACCATATATTTT
CDR3aa: CASSLPGRGDTIYF

j_gene: TRBJ1-6
v_gene: TRBV14
d_gene: NA
abundance: medium-sized
CDR3nt: TGTGCCAGCAGCCTCGGCTTTGGTTCACCCCTCCACTTT
CDR3aa: CASSLGFGSPLHF

j_gene: TRBJ2-5
v_gene: TRBV15
d_gene: NA
abundance: many
CDR3nt: TGTGCCACCAGCAGAGATCATCGCACCTTCCAAAAGGGGGAGACCCAGTACTTC
CDR3aa: CATSRDHRTFQKGETQYF

j_gene: TRBJ2-2
v_gene: TRBV5-1
d_gene: TRBD2
abundance: many
CDR3nt: TGCGCCAGCAGCTTTCTAGCGGGGGAGAACACCGGGGAGCTGTTTTTT
CDR3aa: CASSFLAGENTGELFF

j_gene: TRBJ1-2
v_gene: TRBV6-5
d_gene: NA
abundance: many
CDR3nt: TGTGCCAGCAGGACCTCCGGGACACCCTATGGCTACACCTTC
CDR3aa: CASRTSGTPYGYTF

j_gene: TRBJ1-4
v_gene: TRBV3-1
d_gene: TRBD1
abundance: many
CDR3nt: TGTGCCAGCAGCGACAGGGGTGGAAAACTGTTTTTT
CDR3aa: CASSDRGGKLFF